The 23 T cell receptor beta chains reported below all come from one sample, sequenced in a study of blood T cell repertoires in COVID-19. Clones were read by immunoSEQ multiplex PCR, and TCRdb kept only the in-frame ones, dropping some. The sample includes about 530,000 clones, around nine tenths of them seen just once. Sample: peripheral blood. These TCRs come from a woman aged 50 to 60 with COVID-19, enrolled during active disease.

This chain connects TRBV4-1 to TRBJ1-1; D uncertain. Deletions cut 5 bases from V and 2 bases from J, with 12 bases between. CDR3 length: 14 amino acids. Per germline, CDR1 MGHRA and CDR2 YSYEKL. This CDR3 reads CASSYSRGNTEAFF. CDR3 DNA sequence: TGCGCCAGCAGCTACTCTCGGGGAAACACTGAAGCTTTCTTT.

The chain joins TRBV19 to TRBJ1-1, with D possibly TRBD1 on 6 matching bases. The CDR3 runs 16 residues. The germline V and J ends were trimmed by 5 bases and 4 bases, with 20 bases remaining between them. Germline V gene data show CDR1 as LNHDA and CDR2 as SQIVND (reference sequence). CDR3 in DNA: TGTGCCAGTAGTCTCCGGGACACCTCTGTGAGCACTGAAGCTTTCTTT. It specifies CASSLRDTSVSTEAFF.

The J gene is TRBJ1-3, the V gene TRBV18; D unclear. The CDR3 has 13 residues. Between the trimmed V and J ends, which lost 7 bases and 2 bases, there was a span of 9 bases. CDR1 KGHSH and CDR2 LQKENI come from the germline V gene. CDR3 loop: CASLLEPGNTIYF. CDR3 DNA: TGTGCCAGCTTGCTAGAACCTGGAAACACCATATATTTT. Combining the CDR3 with reference TRBV18 and TRBJ1-3 gives the whole variable domain NAGVMQNPRHLVRRRGQEARLRCSPMKGHSHVYWYRQLPEEGLKFMVYLQKENIIDESGMPKERFSAEFPKEGPSILRIQQVVRGDSAAYFCASLLEPGNTIYFGEGSWLTVV.

The chain is built from TRBV28 and TRBJ2-7; 11 bases are shared with TRBD2. CDR3 size: 15 residues. Germline CDR1 and CDR2: MDHEN and SYDVKM. V dropped 6 bases and J dropped 5; count of bases not matched to a gene: 9. CDR3 coding DNA: TGTGCCAGCAGCCCCCGGGGTAGCGGGGGGGACGAGCAGTACTTC. It specifies CASSPRGSGGDEQYF.

Here the CDR3 DNA reads TGTGCCAGCAGCGTTCGGCGGGGGGACTCCTACGAGCAGTACTTC. It translates to CASSVRRGDSYEQYF. The chain combines TRBV4-2 with TRBJ2-7; 8 bases map to TRBD2. Germline CDR1 is LGHNA and CDR2 is YNFKEQ. The CDR3 has 15 amino acids. J was trimmed by 0 bases and V by 5 bases; bases with no gene match: 6.

This chain uses TRBV5-6 with TRBJ2-3, with a weak D call TRBD1 (6 bases). CDR3 size: 17 residues. Per the germline V gene, CDR1 is SGHDT and CDR2 is YYEEEE. With 3 bases removed from V and 6 bases from J, the gap between germline ends came to 23 bases. CDR3 sequence: CASSSPGRGPHTDTQYF. The DNA for the CDR3 is TGTGCCAGCAGCTCCCCGGGCAGGGGACCCCACACGGATACGCAGTATTTT.

In its sample, this clone was seen once. J is TRBJ2-7 and V is TRBV7-2, with 10 bases fitting TRBD2. This CDR3 has 13 residues. Germline V gene sequence: CDR1 SGHTA, CDR2 FQGNSA. With V trimmed by 5 bases and J by 12 bases, 10 bases remained unmatched. The CDR3 nucleotides are TGTGCCAGCAGCGCCAATAGCGGGGGGCAGAGGTACTTC. Protein: CASSANSGGQRYF.

The chain recombines TRBV24-1 with TRBJ1-5; D is unclear. The CDR3 runs to 20 residues. Germline assignment: CDR1 KGHDR and CDR2 SFDVKD. Deletions cut 1 base from V and 0 bases from J, with 21 bases between. The CDR3 sequence is CATSDFSATEHPYSNQPQHF. The CDR3 nucleotides read TGTGCCACCAGTGATTTCTCCGCCACAGAACATCCCTATAGCAATCAGCCCCAGCATTTT.

This clone was seen just once. The rearrangement links TRBV10-1 to TRBJ2-3, with D possibly matching TRBD1 (6 bases). The CDR3 extends over 14 amino acids. Germline assignment: CDR1 WNHNN and CDR2 SYGVQD (reference sequence). Trimming pared 5 bases from V and 6 bases from J, leaving 15 bases between. This CDR3 is CASSRSGVSDTQYF. The CDR3 DNA follows: TGCGCCAGCAGTCGCTCAGGGGTATCCGATACGCAGTATTTT.

The CDR3 protein is CASSLRQGRDNEQFF. The CDR3 nucleotides are TGCGCCAGCAGCTTAAGACAGGGGAGAGACAATGAGCAGTTCTTC. The chain links TRBV5-1 to TRBJ2-1; 8 positions match TRBD1. This CDR3 is 15 amino acids long. Germline trimming cut 2 bases from V and 5 bases from J; bases unmatched to any gene: 6. The germline gives CDR1 SGHRS, CDR2 YFSETQ.

This chain uses TRBV4-2 with TRBJ2-7; tentative D call: TRBD2 (5 bases). The CDR3 spans 12 residues. Trimming took 5 bases from V and 5 from J, leaving 10 bases between them. Germline V lookup: CDR1 LGHNA, CDR2 YNFKEQ. The CDR3 is CASSIREDEQYF. As DNA, the CDR3 is TGTGCCAGCAGCATACGGGAAGACGAGCAGTACTTC.

The rearrangement joins TRBV30 to TRBJ2-3, with 9 positions matching TRBD2. The CDR3 length is 14 residues. J gave up 5 bases and V 1 base, and 4 bases lay outside the gene matches. Germline V CDR1 and CDR2: GTSNPN, SVGIG (reference sequence). The chain's CDR3 is CAWSAGLALDTQYF. The CDR3, as DNA: TGTGCCTGGAGTGCGGGACTAGCTTTAGATACGCAGTATTTT.

The chain combines TRBV9 with TRBJ1-1; D is perhaps TRBD1 (5 bases). Trimming removed 2 bases at V and 0 bases at J, with 11 bases between. Germline lookup yields CDR1 SGDLS and CDR2 YYNGEE. CDR3 length: 15 amino acids. This CDR3 reads CASSVDSLMNTEAFF. In DNA form, the CDR3 reads TGTGCCAGCAGCGTCGACAGCCTTATGAACACTGAAGCTTTCTTT.

The rearrangement joins TRBV19 to TRBJ2-5; tentative D call: TRBD2 (6 bases). The V gene's germline CDR1 is LNHDA and CDR2 SQIVND (reference sequence). CDR3 size: 13 residues. Trimming left V 3 bases short and J 5 bases short, with 10 bases between. Here the CDR3 reads CASSIEGRETQYF. The DNA for the CDR3 is TGTGCCAGTAGTATTGAAGGGAGGGAGACCCAGTACTTC. Based on the CDR3 plus reference TRBV19 and TRBJ2-5, the full variable domain is DGGITQSPKYLFRKEGQNVTLSCEQNLNHDAMYWYRQDPGQGLRLIYYSQIVNDFQKGDIAEGYSVSREKKESFPLTVTSAQKNPTAFYLCASSIEGRETQYFGPGTRLLVL.

V and J are TRBV28 and TRBJ1-5, with D possibly TRBD1 on 6 matching bases. This CDR3 is built from 18 residues. CDR1 MDHEN and CDR2 SYDVKM come from the germline V gene. Trimming pared 6 bases from V and 0 bases from J, leaving 21 bases between. DNA of the CDR3: TGTGCCAGCAGCTCACCCCCGAGGACAGAGTATAGCAATCAGCCCCAGCATTTT. Translated: CASSSPPRTEYSNQPQHF.

The chain uses TRBV19 and TRBJ1-1; D is possibly TRBD1 (5 bases). V was trimmed by 5 bases and J by 6 bases, leaving 19 bases between them. In germline, CDR1 is LNHDA, CDR2 SQIVND (reference sequence). The CDR3 has 15 residues. This CDR3 is CASSLEVGGMAEAFF. In DNA, the CDR3 is TGTGCCAGTAGTCTGGAAGTGGGGGGAATGGCTGAAGCTTTCTTT.

This clone has just one count. The CDR3 nucleotides read TGTGCCAGCAGCTTAGGAGTAGCGGGGGTCAATGAGCAGTTCTTC. As protein: CASSLGVAGVNEQFF. The J gene is TRBJ2-1, the V gene TRBV7-7, with 9 bases identical to TRBD2. J was trimmed by 6 bases and V by 1 base; bases with no gene match: 4. CDR3 size: 15 residues. Germline V gene lookup returns CDR1 SSHAT and CDR2 FNYEAQ (reference sequence).

The chain has TRBV7-2 and TRBJ2-1; D call uncertain. The CDR3 totals 17 residues. The ends were cut back, 1 base at V and 1 base at J, with 14 bases in the middle. Per the germline V gene, CDR1 is SGHTA and CDR2 is FQGNSA. The CDR3 loop is CASSLEPGTPSYNEQFF. In DNA, the CDR3 is TGTGCCAGCAGCTTAGAACCGGGTACTCCTTCCTACAATGAGCAGTTCTTC. Supplemented by reference TRBV7-2 and TRBJ2-1, the full variable domain reads GAGVSQSPSNKVTEKGKDVELRCDPISGHTALYWYRQSLGQGLEFLIYFQGNSAPDKSGLPSDRFSAERTGGSVSTLTIQRTQQEDSAVYLCASSLEPGTPSYNEQFFGPGTRLTVL.

The J gene is TRBJ1-5, the V gene TRBV30, with D maybe TRBD1 (5 bases). This CDR3 spans 16 amino acids. Germline V lookup: CDR1 GTSNPN, CDR2 SVGIG (reference sequence). Trimming pared 0 bases from V and 8 bases from J, leaving 20 bases between. The CDR3 DNA reads as TGTGCCTGGAGTGTAGGTCCCCAGGGACTCCCGGAGCCCCAGCATTTT. Translation gives CAWSVGPQGLPEPQHF.

The chain links TRBV6-5 to TRBJ2-1; 11 nucleotides line up with TRBD2. This CDR3 comprises 15 residues. Germline trimming cut 4 bases from V and 7 bases from J; bases unmatched to any gene: 6. CDR1 and CDR2 from the germline V gene are MNHEY and SVGAGI. The CDR3 spells CASSLAGGLKNEQFF. The DNA for the CDR3 is TGTGCCAGCAGTTTAGCGGGGGGGCTTAAGAATGAGCAGTTCTTC.

This chain joins TRBV9 and TRBJ2-1, with 9 bases lining up with TRBD1. The CDR3 consists of 14 residues. Germline values: CDR1 SGDLS, CDR2 YYNGEE. The trim removed 4 bases at V and 7 bases at J, leaving 6 bases unmatched. CDR3 region: CASSSWDRANEQFF. The CDR3 DNA reads as TGTGCCAGCAGCTCATGGGACAGGGCGAATGAGCAGTTCTTC.

The chain has TRBV25-1 and TRBJ1-1; TRBD1 is a possible D gene (5 bases). Per the germline V gene, CDR1 is MGHDK and CDR2 is SYGVNS. The length of the CDR3 is 14 residues. V lost 5 bases, J lost 1 base, and 11 bases lay in between. As DNA, the CDR3 is TGTGCCAGCAGTAGCAGGGCGCAGAACACTGAAGCTTTCTTT. Its translation: CASSSRAQNTEAFF.

The V and J genes are TRBV5-6 and TRBJ1-2, with D possibly matching TRBD1 (5 bases). The CDR3 is 13 residues long. Trimming stripped 6 bases from V and 7 bases from J, with 16 bases between. Germline CDR1 reads SGHDT; CDR2 reads YYEEEE. CDR3 sequence: CASIPQVGGGYTF. The CDR3 DNA is TGTGCCAGCATTCCCCAGGTGGGGGGTGGCTACACCTTC. The complete variable domain, with remaining parts taken from reference TRBV5-6 and TRBJ1-2, reads DAGVTQSPTHLIKTRGQQVTLRCSPKSGHDTVSWYQQALGQGPQFIFQYYEEEERQRGNFPDRFSGHQFPNYSSELNVNALLLGDSALYLCASIPQVGGGYTFGSGTRLTVV.